These T cell receptor beta chains were read from a single sample in a study of T cell responses to AZD1222 COVID-19 vaccine. Profiled with immunoSEQ multiplex PCR; TCRdb holds only in-frame clones, not every one. The table has roughly 150,000 clones, almost 90% seen once. The starting material was peripheral blood, obtained on day 0 of AZD1222 vaccination. The receptors come from an adult in good health. Each CDR3 is given with its conserved first and last residue. The D gene is left open where the match is weak. Size is stated for part of the rows, as once, few or many counts, or as a class when the clone is expanded.

J gene	clone size	D gene	V gene	CDR3 protein	CDR3 DNA
TRBJ1-5	NA	TRBD1	TRBV6-5	CASSPDRDHQPQHF	TGTGCCAGCAGCCCCGACAGGGATCATCAGCCCCAGCATTTT
TRBJ1-5	few	TRBD1	TRBV7-2	CASSLEGAVQPQHF	TGTGCCAGCAGCTTAGAGGGGGCGGTTCAGCCCCAGCATTTT
TRBJ2-1	NA	NA	TRBV6-5	CASRSSYNEQFF	TGTGCCAGCCGTAGCTCCTACAATGAGCAGTTCTTC
TRBJ2-3	NA	TRBD2	TRBV29-1	CSVELAEDTQYF	TGCAGCGTTGAACTAGCGGAAGATACGCAGTATTTT
TRBJ2-7	NA	TRBD1	TRBV5-1	CASSFDREKQYF	TGCGCCAGCAGCTTCGACAGGGAAAAGCAGTACTTC
TRBJ2-1	NA	NA	TRBV4-3	CASSQDRGQNNEQFF	TGCGCCAGCAGCCAAGACAGGGGACAAAACAATGAGCAGTTCTTC
TRBJ2-1	NA	TRBD2	TRBV20-1	CSASVREEWGEQFF	TGCAGTGCTAGTGTGCGGGAGGAATGGGGTGAGCAGTTCTTC
TRBJ1-6	NA	TRBD1	TRBV6-6	CASERTGQNSPLHF	TGTGCCAGCGAAAGGACAGGGCAGAATTCACCCCTCCACTTT
TRBJ1-3	few	TRBD1	TRBV6-1	CASSGRTGQTSGNTIYF	TGTGCCAGCAGTGGCCGGACAGGGCAAACGAGTGGAAACACCATATATTTT
TRBJ2-3	NA	NA	TRBV29-1	CSVEVDDTDTQYF	TGCAGCGTTGAGGTGGACGACACAGATACGCAGTATTTT
TRBJ2-7	NA	TRBD1	TRBV6-5	CASSPGTGVGEQYF	TGTGCCAGCAGTCCCGGGACAGGGGTGGGGGAGCAGTACTTC
TRBJ2-2	NA	NA	TRBV4-3	CASSQRSNPNTGELFF	TGCGCCAGCAGCCAAAGGTCCAACCCGAACACCGGGGAGCTGTTTTTT
TRBJ2-1	few	NA	TRBV7-6	CASSRVEGNEQFF	TGTGCCAGCAGCCGGGTCGAGGGCAATGAGCAGTTCTTC
TRBJ2-5	NA	TRBD1	TRBV28	CASRGTEETQYF	TGTGCCAGCAGAGGGACAGAAGAGACCCAGTACTTC
TRBJ2-7	NA	NA	TRBV19	CASSIDPQSYEQYF	TGTGCCAGTAGTATAGATCCTCAGAGCTACGAGCAGTACTTC
TRBJ2-7	NA	NA	TRBV7-2	CASSLGQNYEQYF	TGTGCCAGCAGCTTGGGACAAAACTACGAGCAGTACTTC
TRBJ1-6	NA	NA	TRBV11-2	CASRPVGSYNSPLHF	TGTGCCAGCAGACCCGTGGGCTCCTATAATTCACCCCTCCACTTT
TRBJ2-7	NA	NA	TRBV28	CASRGPGVYEQYF	TGTGCCAGCAGAGGACCGGGGGTCTACGAGCAGTACTTC
TRBJ2-7	NA	NA	TRBV7-8	CASSLDFGNFYEQYF	TGTGCCAGCAGCTTAGATTTCGGGAACTTCTACGAGCAGTACTTC
TRBJ1-4	NA	TRBD1	TRBV6-5	CASNLGGTVSGKLFF	TGTGCCAGCAATTTAGGGGGCACGGTTTCTGGAAAACTGTTTTTT
TRBJ2-7	NA	TRBD1	TRBV7-2	CASSMGTGTGGPRQYF	TGTGCCAGCAGCATGGGAACCGGGACAGGGGGCCCTCGGCAGTACTTC
TRBJ2-5	NA	NA	TRBV28	CASSDRGLKQETQYF	TGTGCCAGCAGTGACCGGGGCCTAAAACAAGAGACCCAGTACTTC
TRBJ1-6	NA	NA	TRBV6-5	CASSYSRAINSPLHF	TGTGCCAGCAGTTACTCGAGGGCGATTAATTCACCCCTCCACTTT
TRBJ1-4	NA	NA	TRBV11-2	CASSHVLGANTTNEKLFF	TGTGCCAGCAGCCATGTTTTAGGGGCAAACACAACTAATGAAAAACTGTTTTTT
TRBJ1-5	few	NA	TRBV28	CASSQGYSNQPQHF	TGTGCCAGCAGTCAAGGCTATAGCAATCAGCCCCAGCATTTT
TRBJ1-1	NA	NA	TRBV9	CASSVGPGWDTEAFF	TGTGCCAGCAGCGTAGGTCCAGGGTGGGACACTGAAGCTTTCTTT
TRBJ2-1	NA	NA	TRBV7-2	CASSFSDEQFF	TGTGCCAGCAGCTTTTCCGATGAGCAGTTCTTC
TRBJ1-5	NA	NA	TRBV20-1	CSASGQGPQHF	TGCAGTGCTAGTGGTCAGGGGCCCCAGCATTTT
TRBJ1-5	NA	TRBD1	TRBV5-5	CASSLRGQGERQPQHF	TGTGCCAGCAGCCTTCGGGGCCAGGGGGAACGTCAGCCCCAGCATTTT
TRBJ2-1	NA	NA	TRBV9	CASSARGGLPESNEQFF	TGTGCCAGCAGCGCCAGAGGAGGGCTGCCAGAATCCAATGAGCAGTTCTTC
TRBJ2-7	NA	NA	TRBV28	CASSTVLLSYYEQYF	TGTGCCAGCAGCACCGTCCTCCTATCTTACTACGAGCAGTACTTC
TRBJ2-1	NA	NA	TRBV7-9	CASSLGMGVNEQFF	TGTGCCAGCAGCCTAGGAATGGGTGTTAATGAGCAGTTCTTC
TRBJ1-2	NA	NA	TRBV28	CASSSGGPDYGYTF	TGTGCCAGCAGTTCGGGGGGGCCAGACTATGGCTACACCTTC
TRBJ1-2	NA	NA	TRBV2	CASSESVTGAFNYGYTF	TGTGCCAGCAGTGAATCCGTTACTGGGGCTTTTAACTATGGCTACACCTTC
TRBJ2-1	many	TRBD1	TRBV6-4	CASSDGTGGNEQFF	TGTGCCAGCAGTGACGGGACAGGGGGCAATGAGCAGTTCTTC
TRBJ1-1	NA	NA	TRBV7-2	CASSLARGRPATEAFF	TGTGCCAGCAGCTTAGCGCGAGGCCGTCCTGCCACTGAAGCTTTCTTT
TRBJ2-3	few	TRBD2	TRBV19	CASRPLGTSGRATDTQYF	TGTGCCAGCCGGCCTTTAGGGACTAGCGGGAGGGCCACGGATACGCAGTATTTT
TRBJ1-5	NA	TRBD1	TRBV18	CASSPPMTGSPHSNQPQHF	TGTGCCAGCTCACCACCGATGACAGGGTCCCCTCATAGCAATCAGCCCCAGCATTTT
TRBJ2-3	NA	TRBD1	TRBV6-5	CASSPQGSTDTQYF	TGTGCCAGCAGTCCACAGGGGAGCACAGATACGCAGTATTTT
TRBJ1-3	NA	NA	TRBV4-3	CASSQDHTDTGNTIYF	TGCGCCAGCAGCCAAGATCACACAGATACTGGAAACACCATATATTTT
TRBJ2-7	few	NA	TRBV30	CAWSLRGFEQYF	TGTGCCTGGAGCCTACGGGGGTTCGAGCAGTACTTC
TRBJ1-1	NA	NA	TRBV12-3/TRBV12-4	CASSFTDTEAFF	TGTGCCAGCAGTTTTACTGACACTGAAGCTTTCTTT
TRBJ2-3	NA	TRBD2	TRBV5-1	CASSISGTSTDTQYF	TGCGCCAGCAGCATTAGCGGGACTAGCACAGATACGCAGTATTTT
TRBJ1-5	NA	NA	TRBV27	CASSFPRGPQHF	TGTGCCAGCAGTTTTCCGAGGGGGCCCCAGCATTTT
TRBJ1-2	NA	NA	TRBV27	CASSPNPRPTYYGYTF	TGTGCCAGCAGTCCCAACCCTCGGCCGACTTACTATGGCTACACCTTC